This T cell receptor (beta chain) was recorded in a study of T cell responses to AZD1222 COVID-19 vaccine. Regarding the study as a whole: The reported proportion of spike-specific TCRs targeting unmutated variant regions was nearly half. Recipients of AZD1222 seropositive at baseline numbered only 5 to 7.

Germline CDR1 and CDR2: SQVTM and ANQGSEA. V dropped 6 bases and J dropped 1 base, with 13 bases sitting between them. CDR3 length: 14 residues. In regard to this clone: The antigen is not known.

Data came from immunoSEQ multiplex PCR; TCRdb stores just in-frame clones and leaves some out. The sample lists roughly 120,000 clones; about 88% were seen once. The sequence was obtained from an adult in good health. The material sequenced was peripheral blood, taken on day 0 of AZD1222 vaccination. The chain carries TRBV29-1 and TRBJ2-1, with D maybe TRBD2 (6 bases). The CDR3 nucleotides are TGCAGCGTCATGGGACTGAGTTCCTACAATGAGCAGTTCTTC. This codes for CSVMGLSSYNEQFF.